This paragraph covers one TCR beta chain sequence. The antigen is undetermined. Total RNA was extracted at no less than 5.5 micrograms per sample. The CDR3 is 14 residues long. With V trimmed by 0 bases and J by 7 bases, 3 bases remained unmatched. The germline V gene has CDR1 SGHVS and CDR2 FQNEAQ. This sample was included in a study of blood T cells in healthy people across ages. Study-level points and caveats: Diversity figures derived from one million T cells were judged to underestimate the true value.

Alongside a J-beta primer mix, a sample-barcoded 5' primer served in a second PCR lasting about 7 to 11 cycles. MiXCR, run by TCRdb on the 5' RACE reads, gives a single entry per CDR3 protein. The sample contains under 1,000,000 distinct CDR3 sequences, around 36% of which appear only once. This rearrangement joins TRBV7-8 to TRBJ2-1; TRBD1 matches at 7 bases. The source of this sequence is a man aged 18 to 29 in good health. Sequencing was carried out using blood. DNA for the CDR3: TGTGCCAGCAGCTTAGCGAACAGGGGAAATGAGCAGTTCTTC. Translated: CASSLANRGNEQFF. Together with reference TRBV7-8 and TRBJ2-1, the CDR3 gives the full variable domain: GAGVSQSPRYKVAKRGQDVALRCDPISGHVSLFWYQQALGQGPEFLTYFQNEAQLDKSGLPSDRFFAERPEGSVSTLKIQRTQQEDSAVYLCASSLANRGNEQFFGPGTRLTVL.